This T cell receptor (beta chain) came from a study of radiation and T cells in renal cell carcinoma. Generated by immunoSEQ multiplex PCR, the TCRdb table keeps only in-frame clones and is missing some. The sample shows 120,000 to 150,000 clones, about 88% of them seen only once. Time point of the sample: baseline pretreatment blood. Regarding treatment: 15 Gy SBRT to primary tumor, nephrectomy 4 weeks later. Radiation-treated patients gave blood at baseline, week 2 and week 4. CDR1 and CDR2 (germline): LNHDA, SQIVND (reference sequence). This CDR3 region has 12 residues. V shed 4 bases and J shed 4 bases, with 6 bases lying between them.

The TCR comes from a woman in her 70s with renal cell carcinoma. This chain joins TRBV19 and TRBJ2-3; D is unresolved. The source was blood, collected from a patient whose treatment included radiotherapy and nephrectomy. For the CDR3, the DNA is TGTGCCAGTAGTACCCTGGCAGATACGCAGTATTTT. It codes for CASSTLADTQYF.